The clone carrying this T cell receptor beta chain was counted a few times. Germline assignment: CDR1 ENHRY and CDR2 SYGVKD. The CDR3 runs 15 residues. V gave up 0 bases and J gave up 4 bases; unmatched junction bases: 3. TCRdb reprocessed the RT-PCR reads via MiXCR and lists one record per CDR3 protein. The sample includes about 500,000 distinct CDR3 sequences, about 17% seen only once; the top ten take less than 4%. The source of the sample is a study of response to subunit inactivated influenza vaccine. Here the sequenced sample was CD4+ T cells sorted from PBMCs, taken less than 30 months after vaccination. This receptor was taken from a man between 50 and 75 years old who received an inactivated influenza vaccine. The V and J genes are TRBV10-3 and TRBJ2-3; 8 bases are shared with TRBD2. This CDR3 is CAISESSGISDTQYF. CDR3 bases: TGTGCCATCAGTGAGTCTAGCGGGATTTCAGATACGCAGTATTTT.